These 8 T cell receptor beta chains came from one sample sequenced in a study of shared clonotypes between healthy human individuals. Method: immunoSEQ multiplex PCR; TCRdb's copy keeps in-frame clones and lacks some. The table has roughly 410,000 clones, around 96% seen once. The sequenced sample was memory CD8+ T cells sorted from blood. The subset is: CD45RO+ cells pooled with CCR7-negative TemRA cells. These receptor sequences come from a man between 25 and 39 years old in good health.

CDR3 residues: CASKDSGNTGELFF. The CDR3 DNA reads TGTGCCAGTAAGGATAGCGGTAACACCGGGGAGCTGTTTTTT. This chain uses TRBV19 with TRBJ2-2, with a possible D match to TRBD2 (6 bases). CDR3 size: 14 residues. V gave up 7 bases and J gave up 2 bases, with 11 bases separating them. Per the germline V gene, CDR1 is LNHDA and CDR2 is SQIVND (reference sequence).

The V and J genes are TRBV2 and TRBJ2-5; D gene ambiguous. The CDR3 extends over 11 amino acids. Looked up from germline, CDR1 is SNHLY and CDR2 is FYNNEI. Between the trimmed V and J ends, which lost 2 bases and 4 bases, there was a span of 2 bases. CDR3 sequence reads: CASSELETQYF. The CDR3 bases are TGTGCCAGCAGTGAACTAGAGACCCAGTACTTC.

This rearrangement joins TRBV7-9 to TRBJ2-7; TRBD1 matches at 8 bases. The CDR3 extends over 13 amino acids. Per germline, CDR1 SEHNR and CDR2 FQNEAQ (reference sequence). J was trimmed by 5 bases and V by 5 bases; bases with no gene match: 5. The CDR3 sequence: CASSPRGRHEQYF. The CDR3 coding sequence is TGTGCCAGCAGCCCCAGGGGGCGGCACGAGCAGTACTTC.

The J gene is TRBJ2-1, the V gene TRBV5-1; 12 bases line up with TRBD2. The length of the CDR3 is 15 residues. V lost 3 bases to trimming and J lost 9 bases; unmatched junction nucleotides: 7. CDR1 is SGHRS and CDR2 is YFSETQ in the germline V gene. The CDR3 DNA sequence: TGCGCCAGCAGCTCCGGGACTAGCGGGTTTTTTGAGCAGTTCTTC. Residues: CASSSGTSGFFEQFF.

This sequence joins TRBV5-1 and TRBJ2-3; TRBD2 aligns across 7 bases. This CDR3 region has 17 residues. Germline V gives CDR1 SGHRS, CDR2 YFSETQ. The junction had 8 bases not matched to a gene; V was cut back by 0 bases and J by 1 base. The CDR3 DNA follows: TGCGCCAGCAGCTTGGGGACTAGTTCCCCGCGCACAGATACGCAGTATTTT. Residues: CASSLGTSSPRTDTQYF.

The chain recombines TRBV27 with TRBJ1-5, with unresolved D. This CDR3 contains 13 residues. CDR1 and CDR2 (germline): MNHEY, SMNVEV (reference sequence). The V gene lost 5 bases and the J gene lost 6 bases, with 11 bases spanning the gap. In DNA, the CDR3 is TGTGCCAGCAGTCGCCGGGCCGGTCAGCCCCAGCATTTT. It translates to CASSRRAGQPQHF.

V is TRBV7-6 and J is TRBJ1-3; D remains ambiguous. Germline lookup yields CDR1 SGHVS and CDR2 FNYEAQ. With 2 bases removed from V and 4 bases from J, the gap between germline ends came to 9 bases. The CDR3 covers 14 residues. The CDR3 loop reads CASSLYPLGNTIYF. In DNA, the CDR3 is TGTGCCAGCAGCTTATACCCCCTCGGAAACACCATATATTTT.

CDR3 in DNA: TGCGCCAGCAGCCCCGGCCCCTCCGCTACCTACGAGCAGTACTTC. It translates to CASSPGPSATYEQYF. The chain links TRBV4-1 to TRBJ2-7; D unclear. The CDR3 runs to 15 residues. In germline, CDR1 is MGHRA, CDR2 YSYEKL. V was cut by 4 bases and J by 2 bases, with 15 bases left in between.